This note documents a single T cell receptor (beta chain) sequence. Its target is not known. The study drew donors from healthy Caucasian individuals in Russia aged roughly 6 to 95. Isolation yielded PBMCs, at least 7 million per sample, in every case. The data are from a study of blood T cells in healthy people across ages. Points from the study as a whole: With age, beta diversity per million T cells declined roughly linearly, significantly by 40.

Combining a sample-barcoded 5' primer with a J-beta primer mix, a second PCR ran for about 6 to 11 cycles. Each of the cDNA molecules was tagged by a template-switch adaptor with 12 random nucleotides. TCRdb ran MiXCR on the 5' RACE reads and lists one entry per CDR3 protein. The sample includes about 690,000 distinct CDR3 sequences, around 43% of them seen just once. V was cut by 5 bases and J by 8 bases, with 16 bases left in between. The CDR3 loop spans 15 amino acids. Input material: blood. The source is a man at least 80 years old in good health. The genes are TRBV12-3 or TRBV12-4 and TRBJ1-6; tentative D call: TRBD1 (6 bases). CDR3 amino acids: CASSLRQAQHSPLHF. The CDR3 region has the DNA TGTGCCAGCAGTCTCCGACAGGCTCAACATTCACCCCTCCACTTT.